This entry features one T cell receptor (beta chain) sequence. Its antigen is still unknown. Expansion with viral peptide pools was applied to antigen-specific CD4+ T cells by the ViraFEST assay prior to sequencing. Researchers isolated CD4+ T cells once 9 to 11 days of culture had elapsed. The healthy vaccine recipients, who had no prior SARS-CoV-2 infection, showed negative nucleocapsid antibodies. Half the medium was swapped for IL-2 medium on days 3 and 7. The source of the sample is a study of vaccination effects on CD4 cells after COVID-19. Libraries were prepared by immunoSEQ multiplex PCR; TCRdb keeps only in-frame clonotypes and omits some of them. The sample consists of around 25,000 clones, approximately 73% of them appearing once. Study-wide results and caveats: There was marked clonal contraction among infection- and vaccine-induced clones late after vaccination.

V shed 8 bases, J shed 5 bases, and the junction held 9 bases outside the gene matches. The CDR3 length is 14 residues. Germline CDR1 reads GTSNPN; CDR2 reads SVGIG (reference sequence). Material: CD4+ T cells from PBMCs cultured with SARS-CoV-2 spike peptides, obtained before COVID-19 vaccination. The rearrangement links TRBV30 to TRBJ2-3; TRBD2 agrees at 11 bases. This TCR was sampled from a human donor who received a COVID-19 vaccine. CDR3 bases: TGTGCCCGTTCTAGCGGGGGGTCCCAAGATACGCAGTATTTT. Its translation is CARSSGGSQDTQYF. Based on the CDR3 plus reference TRBV30 and TRBJ2-3, the full variable domain is SQTIHQWPATLVQPVGSPLSLECTVEGTSNPNLYWYRQAAGRGLQLLFYSVGIGQISSEVPQNLSASRPQDRQFILSSKKLLLSDSGFYLCARSSGGSQDTQYFGPGTRLTVL.